A selection of T cell receptor beta chains follows, all from one sample in a study of blood T cell repertoires in COVID-19. Here immunoSEQ multiplex PCR was the method, and the copy in TCRdb shows in-frame clones only, minus some. The repertoire consists of about 320,000 clones, with roughly nine tenths occurring once and the leading ten covering around 10%. Sample: peripheral blood. These receptors originate from a woman in her thirties with COVID-19, enrolled during active disease. Each CDR3 is given with its conserved first and last residue. D genes are given only for firm matches. Clone size is stated in some rows and not others, as once, few, many or a class when expanded.

j_call d_call v_call clone_size cdr3_aa cdr3_nt
TRBJ2-2 TRBD2 TRBV27 . CASSFDRLAVKNTGELFF TGTGCCAGCAGTTTTGATCGTCTAGCGGTAAAGAACACCGGGGAGCTGTTTTTT
TRBJ2-1 TRBD2 TRBV11-3 once CASSLGLADNEQFF TGTGCCAGCAGCTTGGGACTAGCGGACAATGAGCAGTTCTTC
TRBJ1-4 TRBD1 TRBV2 . CASSRQGEEKLFF TGTGCCAGCAGCCGACAGGGGGAAGAAAAACTGTTTTTT
TRBJ1-2 . TRBV5-6 . CASTFDVGGYGYTF TGTGCCAGCACCTTTGATGTAGGGGGCTATGGCTACACCTTC
TRBJ1-5 TRBD1 TRBV5-6 . CASSSQGAWGNQPQHF TGTGCCAGCAGTTCCCAGGGGGCGTGGGGCAATCAGCCCCAGCATTTT
TRBJ2-1 TRBD2 TRBV11-2 . CASSFGLAVYNEQFF TGTGCCAGCAGCTTTGGACTAGCGGTCTACAATGAGCAGTTCTTC
TRBJ1-4 TRBD1 TRBV5-1 . CASSLARDSRDRYEKLFF TGCGCCAGCAGCTTGGCCAGGGACAGCCGGGACAGATATGAAAAACTGTTTTTT
TRBJ1-1 . TRBV25-1 . CASSAPAGGVSTEAFF TGTGCCAGCAGTGCCCCGGCGGGGGGCGTTTCCACTGAAGCTTTCTTT
TRBJ1-6 TRBD1 TRBV6-6 . CASNQRTGAQSPLHF TGTGCCAGCAACCAACGGACAGGGGCTCAGTCACCCCTCCACTTT
TRBJ1-1 TRBD1 TRBV7-9 . CASSVDRGQAFF TGTGCCAGCAGCGTAGACAGGGGGCAAGCTTTCTTT
TRBJ2-1 . TRBV5-5 . CASSLLGEQFF TGTGCCAGCAGCTTGCTCGGTGAGCAGTTCTTC
TRBJ1-6 . TRBV6-1 . CASSEVNNSPLHF TGTGCCAGCAGTGAAGTAAATAATTCACCCCTCCACTTT
TRBJ2-7 TRBD2 TRBV5-4 . CASSSGLADYEQYF TGTGCCAGCAGCTCGGGACTAGCGGACTACGAGCAGTACTTC
TRBJ1-1 . TRBV29-1 . CSVEPGVMAEAFF TGCAGCGTTGAACCCGGTGTTATGGCTGAAGCTTTCTTT
TRBJ2-7 TRBD2 TRBV10-1 once CASSEPGGLEEQYF TGCGCCAGCAGTGAACCGGGGGGGCTCGAAGAGCAGTACTTC
TRBJ1-1 . TRBV5-5 . CASSLVTANTEAFF TGTGCCAGCAGCTTGGTAACAGCGAACACTGAAGCTTTCTTT
TRBJ2-2 . TRBV27 . CASSLLSVGELFF TGTGCCAGCAGTTTATTATCGGTCGGGGAGCTGTTTTTT
TRBJ2-5 . TRBV5-1 . CASSLEDTARQETQYF TGCGCCAGCAGCTTGGAGGACACAGCTAGACAAGAGACCCAGTACTTC
TRBJ1-2 . TRBV25-1 . CASSPIVGSRGYTF TGTGCCAGCAGCCCAATCGTGGGTTCGCGGGGCTACACCTTC
TRBJ1-2 . TRBV6-5 . CASRTGLANYGYTF TGTGCCAGCAGGACAGGTTTAGCTAACTATGGCTACACCTTC
TRBJ2-5 TRBD2 TRBV5-1 once CASIRTSGAKETQYF TGCGCCAGCATTCGGACTAGCGGGGCCAAAGAGACCCAGTACTTC
TRBJ1-2 . TRBV6-5 once CASAGGRSYGYTF TGTGCCAGCGCCGGGGGGCGCAGCTATGGCTACACCTTC
TRBJ1-3 . TRBV6-5 . CASSYNGWSSGNTIYF TGTGCCAGCAGTTACAACGGATGGAGCTCTGGAAACACCATATATTTT
TRBJ2-3 TRBD2 TRBV4-2 . CASSQDVRGGAATDTQYF TGTGCCAGCAGCCAAGATGTACGCGGGGGGGCTGCCACAGATACGCAGTATTTT
TRBJ1-4 . TRBV29-1 . CSATTGINEKLFF TGCAGCGCCACCACAGGTATTAACGAAAAACTGTTTTTT
TRBJ1-4 . TRBV7-9 . CASSLGVTGTNEKLFF TGTGCCAGCAGCTTAGGGGTTACAGGTACTAATGAAAAACTGTTTTTT
TRBJ1-1 TRBD1 TRBV5-1 . CASSLTGVDTEAFF TGCGCCAGCAGCTTAACAGGGGTGGACACTGAAGCTTTCTTT
TRBJ1-1 . TRBV11-2 . CASSLSFGGGGTEAFF TGTGCCAGCAGCTTATCGTTCGGGGGAGGGGGCACTGAAGCTTTCTTT
TRBJ1-2 TRBD1 TRBV7-9 . CASSLGDREANYGYTF TGTGCCAGCAGCTTAGGGGACAGGGAAGCTAACTATGGCTACACCTTC
TRBJ2-7 . TRBV3-1/TRBV3-2 . CASSQELRGPYSSYEQYF TGTGCCAGCAGCCAAGAACTTAGGGGCCCATACAGCTCCTACGAGCAGTACTTC
TRBJ2-1 TRBD2 TRBV2 . CASIGLAGGYNEQFF TGTGCCAGTATAGGCCTGGCGGGGGGCTACAATGAGCAGTTCTTC
TRBJ1-5 . TRBV28 . CASSLRPQHF TGTGCCAGCAGTTTACGGCCCCAGCATTTT
TRBJ2-1 . TRBV5-6 few CASSGGLGAYNEQFF TGTGCCAGCAGCGGGGGACTGGGCGCCTACAATGAGCAGTTCTTC
TRBJ2-1 . TRBV2 . CASSAERAGNEQFF TGTGCCAGCAGTGCCGAGAGGGCCGGTAATGAGCAGTTCTTC